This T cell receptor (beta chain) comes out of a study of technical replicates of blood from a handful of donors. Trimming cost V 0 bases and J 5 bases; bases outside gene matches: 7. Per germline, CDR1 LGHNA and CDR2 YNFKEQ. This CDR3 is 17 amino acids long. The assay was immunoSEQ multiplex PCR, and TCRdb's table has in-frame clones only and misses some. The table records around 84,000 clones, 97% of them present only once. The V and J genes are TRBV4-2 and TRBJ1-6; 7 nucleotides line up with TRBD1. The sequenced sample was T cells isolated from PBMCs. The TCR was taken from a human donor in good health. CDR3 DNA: TGTGCCAGCAGCCAAGAGAAAGGGGGCGCCAATAATTCACCCCTCCACTTT. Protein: CASSQEKGGANNSPLHF.